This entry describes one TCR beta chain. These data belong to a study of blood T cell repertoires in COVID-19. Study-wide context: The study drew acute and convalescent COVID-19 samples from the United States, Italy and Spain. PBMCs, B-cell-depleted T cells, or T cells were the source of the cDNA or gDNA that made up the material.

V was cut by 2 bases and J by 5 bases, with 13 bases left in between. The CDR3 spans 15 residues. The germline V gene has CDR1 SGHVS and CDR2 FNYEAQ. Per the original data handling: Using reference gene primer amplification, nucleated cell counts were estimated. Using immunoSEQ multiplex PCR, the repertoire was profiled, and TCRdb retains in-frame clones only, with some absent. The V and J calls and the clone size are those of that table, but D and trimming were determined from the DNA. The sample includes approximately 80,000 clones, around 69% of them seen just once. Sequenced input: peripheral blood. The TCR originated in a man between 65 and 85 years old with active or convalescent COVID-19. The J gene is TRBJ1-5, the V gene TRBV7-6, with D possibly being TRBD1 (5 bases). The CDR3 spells CASSLSPRGDQPQHF. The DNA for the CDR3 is TGTGCCAGCAGCTTATCTCCCCGGGGGGATCAGCCCCAGCATTTT.